This record concerns one TCR beta chain sequence. CDR3 size: 18 residues. Trimming cost V 1 base and J 6 bases, with 20 bases left between them. Clones were read by immunoSEQ multiplex PCR, and TCRdb kept only the in-frame ones, dropping some. The sample lists 300,000 to 400,000 clones; 88% were seen once. The data were obtained in a study of blood T cell repertoires in COVID-19. The TCR sequence derives from a woman aged 70-85 years with COVID-19, enrolled during active disease. The sequenced sample consisted of peripheral blood. The chain recombines TRBV5-3 with TRBJ1-6; D unclear. TRBV5-3 is an ORF, with its function uncertain. The CDR3 sequence: CARSLCNFRLLRNSPLHF. CDR3 DNA sequence: TGTGCCAGAAGCTTGTGTAATTTTCGGTTGTTGCGTAATTCACCCCTCCACTTT.